This TCR beta chain was sequenced for a study of patients and donors after allogeneic stem cell transplantation. TCRdb re-called the RT-PCR reads through MiXCR, storing one row per CDR3 protein. The sample has under 200,000 distinct CDR3 sequences, approximately 31% seen once; the top ten hold 3.2%. This clonotype was seen a few times. V was clipped by 6 bases and J by 4 bases, with 13 bases between them. CDR3 length: 14 amino acids. Germline loops: CDR1 DFQATT, CDR2 SNEGSKA (reference sequence). The receptor comes from a human donor who was either an allogeneic HSCT recipient or a stem cell or donor lymphocyte infusion donor (not recorded which). It is not recorded whose cells these are; they may come from a transplant donor. The chain uses TRBV20-1 and TRBJ1-6, with a tentative D call TRBD1 (5 bases). The sample taken for sequencing was blood, either unsorted or a sorted T cell fraction (not recorded which). This CDR3 is CSAPGAGYNSPLHF. DNA for the CDR3: TGCAGTGCCCCCGGGGCAGGGTATAATTCACCCCTCCACTTT.